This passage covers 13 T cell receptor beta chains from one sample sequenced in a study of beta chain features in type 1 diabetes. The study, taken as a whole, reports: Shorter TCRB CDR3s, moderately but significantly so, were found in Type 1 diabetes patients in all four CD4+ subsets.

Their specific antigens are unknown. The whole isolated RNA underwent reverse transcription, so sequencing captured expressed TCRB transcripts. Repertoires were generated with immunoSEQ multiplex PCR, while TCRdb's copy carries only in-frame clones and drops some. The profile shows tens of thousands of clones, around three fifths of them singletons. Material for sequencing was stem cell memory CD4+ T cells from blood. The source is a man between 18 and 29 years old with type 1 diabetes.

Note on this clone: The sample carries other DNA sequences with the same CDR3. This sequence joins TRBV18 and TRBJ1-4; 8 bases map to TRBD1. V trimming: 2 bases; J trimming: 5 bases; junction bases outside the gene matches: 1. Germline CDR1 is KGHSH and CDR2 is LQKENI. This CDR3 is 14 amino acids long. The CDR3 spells CASSPGQGNEKLFF. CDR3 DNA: TGTGCCAGCTCACCAGGACAGGGAAATGAAAAACTGTTTTTT.

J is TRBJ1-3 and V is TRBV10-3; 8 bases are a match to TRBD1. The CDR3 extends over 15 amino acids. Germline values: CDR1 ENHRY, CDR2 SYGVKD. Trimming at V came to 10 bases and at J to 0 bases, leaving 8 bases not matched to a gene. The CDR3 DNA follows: TGTGCCACGAGGACAGGGCAGGACTCTGGAAACACCATATATTTT. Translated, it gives CATRTGQDSGNTIYF.

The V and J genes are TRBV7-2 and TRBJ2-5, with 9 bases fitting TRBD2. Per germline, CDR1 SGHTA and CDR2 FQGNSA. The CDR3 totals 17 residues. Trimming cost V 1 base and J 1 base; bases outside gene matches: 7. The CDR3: CASSLGASGATQETQYF. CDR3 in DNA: TGTGCCAGCAGCTTAGGGGCTAGCGGGGCTACCCAAGAGACCCAGTACTTC.

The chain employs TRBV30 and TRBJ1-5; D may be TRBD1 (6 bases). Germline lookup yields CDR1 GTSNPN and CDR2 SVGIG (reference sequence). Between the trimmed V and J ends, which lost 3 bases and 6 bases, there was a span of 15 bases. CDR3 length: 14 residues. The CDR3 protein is CAWSRTAAGQPQHF. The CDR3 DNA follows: TGTGCCTGGAGCCGGACAGCCGCGGGTCAGCCCCAGCATTTT.

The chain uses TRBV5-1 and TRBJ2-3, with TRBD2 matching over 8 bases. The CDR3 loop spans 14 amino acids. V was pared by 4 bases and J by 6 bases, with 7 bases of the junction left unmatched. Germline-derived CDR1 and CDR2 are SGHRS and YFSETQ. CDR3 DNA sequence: TGCGCCAGCAGCCCGGCGCGGGAGGTGGATACGCAGTATTTT. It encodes CASSPAREVDTQYF.

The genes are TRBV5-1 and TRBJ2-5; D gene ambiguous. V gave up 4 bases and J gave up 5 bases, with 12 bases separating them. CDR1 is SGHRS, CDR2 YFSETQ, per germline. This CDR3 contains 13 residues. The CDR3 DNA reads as TGCGCCAGCAGCCCCAACGCAGCGGAGACCCAGTACTTC. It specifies CASSPNAAETQYF.

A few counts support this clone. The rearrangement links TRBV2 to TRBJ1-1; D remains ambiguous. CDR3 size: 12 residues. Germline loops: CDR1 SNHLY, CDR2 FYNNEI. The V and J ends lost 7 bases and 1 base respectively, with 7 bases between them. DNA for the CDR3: TGTGCCAGCAAGGACTGGAACACTGAAGCTTTCTTT. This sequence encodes CASKDWNTEAFF.

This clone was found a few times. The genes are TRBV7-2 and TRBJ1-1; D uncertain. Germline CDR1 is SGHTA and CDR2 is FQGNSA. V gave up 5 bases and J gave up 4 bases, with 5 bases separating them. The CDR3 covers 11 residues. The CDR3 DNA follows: TGTGCCAGCAGCCCCGTCACTGAAGCTTTCTTT. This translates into CASSPVTEAFF.

CDR3 sequence: CASSVFPAARGFYEQYF. The CDR3 coding sequence is TGTGCCAGCAGTGTGTTTCCGGCGGCACGGGGGTTCTACGAGCAGTACTTC. The chain is built from TRBV6-1 and TRBJ2-7; possible D gene TRBD2, 6 bases. This CDR3 is built from 17 residues. The ends were cut back, 4 bases at V and 3 bases at J, with 22 bases in the middle. Germline CDR1 and CDR2: MNHNS and SASEGT.

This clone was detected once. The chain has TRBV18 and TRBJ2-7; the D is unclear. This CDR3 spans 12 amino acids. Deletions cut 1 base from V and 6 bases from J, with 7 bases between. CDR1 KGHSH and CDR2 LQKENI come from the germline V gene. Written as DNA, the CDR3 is TGTGCCAGCTCACCACTCCTTTCCGAGCAGTACTTC. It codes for CASSPLLSEQYF.

The chain's CDR3 is CASSFNREKSAEQYF. The CDR3 DNA reads TGTGCCAGCAGCTTCAACAGGGAAAAATCTGCCGAGCAGTACTTC. This chain links TRBV5-4 with TRBJ2-7; perhaps TRBD1 as D (6 bases). The CDR3 contains 15 residues. The germline CDR1 and CDR2 sequences are SGHNT and YYREEE (reference sequence). With 2 bases removed from V and 6 bases from J, the gap between germline ends came to 18 bases.

The CDR3 DNA reads TGTGCCTGGAAGACTAGCGGGGGGGGCACCGGGGAGCTGTTTTTT. Amino acid sequence: CAWKTSGGGTGELFF. The chain employs TRBV30 and TRBJ2-2; TRBD2 aligns across 14 bases. The J segment lost 4 bases and the V segment lost 4 bases, leaving 2 bases of the junction unmatched. The CDR3 is made up of 15 amino acids. Germline V lookup: CDR1 GTSNPN, CDR2 SVGIG (reference sequence).

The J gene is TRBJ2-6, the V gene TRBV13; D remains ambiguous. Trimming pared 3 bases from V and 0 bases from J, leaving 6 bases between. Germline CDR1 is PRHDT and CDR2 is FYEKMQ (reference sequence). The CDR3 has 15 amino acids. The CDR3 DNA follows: TGTGCCAGCAGCTTTTTTAGCTCTGGGGCCAACGTCCTGACTTTC. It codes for CASSFFSSGANVLTF.